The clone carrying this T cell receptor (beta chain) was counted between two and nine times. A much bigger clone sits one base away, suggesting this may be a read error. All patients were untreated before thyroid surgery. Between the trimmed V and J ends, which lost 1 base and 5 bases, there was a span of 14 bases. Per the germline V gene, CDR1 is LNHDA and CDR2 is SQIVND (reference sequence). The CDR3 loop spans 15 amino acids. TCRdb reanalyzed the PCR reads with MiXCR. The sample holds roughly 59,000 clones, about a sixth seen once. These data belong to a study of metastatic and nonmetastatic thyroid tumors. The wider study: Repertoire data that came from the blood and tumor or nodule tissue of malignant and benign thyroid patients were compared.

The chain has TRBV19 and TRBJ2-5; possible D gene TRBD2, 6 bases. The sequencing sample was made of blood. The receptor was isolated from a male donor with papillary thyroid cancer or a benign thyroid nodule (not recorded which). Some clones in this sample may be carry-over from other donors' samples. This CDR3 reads CASSIGRRVGETQYF. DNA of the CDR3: TGTGCCAGTAGTATAGGCAGGAGGGTCGGCGAGACCCAGTACTTC. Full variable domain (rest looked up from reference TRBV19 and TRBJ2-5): DGGITQSPKYLFRKEGQNVTLSCEQNLNHDAMYWYRQDPGQGLRLIYYSQIVNDFQKGDIAEGYSVSREKKESFPLTVTSAQKNPTAFYLCASSIGRRVGETQYFGPGTRLLVL.